These T cell receptor beta chains were read from a single sample in a study of cytomegalovirus exposure and HLA in healthy donors. Sequenced by immunoSEQ multiplex PCR; TCRdb stores in-frame clones only, minus some. The table shows fewer than 150,000 clones, with approximately 79% occurring only once. Sequencing used PBMCs. All receptors derive from a female donor in good health and CMV-seronegative. CDR3s include the opening cysteine and the closing phenylalanine or tryptophan. Each record gives: clone size, J gene, CDR3 length, D gene, V gene, CDR3 protein, CDR3 DNA. A D gene is named only where the DNA matches it firmly. A clone size is listed for some rows: how often the clone was seen (once, few, many), or a class if it is expanded.

NA	TRBJ2-1	12	NA	TRBV6-5	CASSPEGDEQFF	TGTGCCAGCAGTCCCGAAGGGGATGAGCAGTTCTTC
NA	TRBJ2-4	15	NA	TRBV14	CASSRAREAKNIQYF	TGTGCCAGCAGCCGCGCCCGTGAGGCCAAAAACATTCAGTACTTC
NA	TRBJ1-3	16	TRBD1	TRBV5-6	CASSQLQDRFGNTIYF	TGTGCCAGCAGCCAACTACAGGACAGGTTCGGAAACACCATATATTTT
NA	TRBJ2-1	15	TRBD1	TRBV27	CASSFYGQGVNEQFF	TGTGCCAGCAGTTTTTACGGACAGGGAGTGAATGAGCAGTTCTTC
NA	TRBJ1-1	14	TRBD1	TRBV5-1	CASSVDRGNTEAFF	TGCGCCAGCAGCGTAGACAGGGGGAACACTGAAGCTTTCTTT
NA	TRBJ1-2	15	TRBD1	TRBV19	CASSISTGGAYGYTF	TGTGCCAGTAGTATTAGCACAGGGGGAGCCTATGGCTACACCTTC
NA	TRBJ1-5	16	NA	TRBV6-1	CASSDGHPVSNQPQHF	TGTGCCAGCAGTGACGGACACCCCGTTAGCAATCAGCCCCAGCATTTT
NA	TRBJ1-2	13	NA	TRBV6-1	CASSENGGYGYTF	TGTGCCAGCAGTGAAAACGGGGGCTATGGCTACACCTTC
NA	TRBJ2-2	14	TRBD2	TRBV2	CASRGLDGIGELFF	TGTGCCAGCAGGGGACTAGACGGAATCGGGGAGCTGTTTTTT
NA	TRBJ2-7	15	NA	TRBV27	CASSHGSLSLDEQYF	TGTGCCAGCAGCCATGGGAGTTTAAGTCTCGACGAGCAGTACTTC
NA	TRBJ2-7	17	TRBD2	TRBV4-1	CASSQEGTSGPSYEQYF	TGCGCCAGCAGCCAAGAAGGGACTAGCGGACCTTCCTACGAGCAGTACTTC
NA	TRBJ1-3	14	NA	TRBV5-6	CASSFRNITNTIYF	TGTGCCAGCAGCTTCAGAAATATTACAAACACCATATATTTT
NA	TRBJ2-7	12	TRBD1	TRBV2	CASRGTGEKQYF	TGTGCCAGCAGGGGGACAGGGGAAAAGCAGTACTTC
NA	TRBJ2-4	16	NA	TRBV29-1	CSATTWRSLAKNIQYF	TGCAGCGCCACTACCTGGCGGAGCCTAGCCAAAAACATTCAGTACTTC
NA	TRBJ2-5	13	NA	TRBV7-6	CASSSRSRETQYF	TGTGCCAGCAGCTCAAGATCGAGGGAGACCCAGTACTTC
NA	TRBJ2-2	16	TRBD1	TRBV13	CASSSAGTGNTGELFF	TGTGCCAGCAGCTCAGCCGGGACAGGGAACACCGGGGAGCTGTTTTTT
few	TRBJ1-5	15	NA	TRBV2	CASSGVGANNQPQHF	TGTGCCAGCAGTGGGGTGGGGGCCAACAATCAGCCCCAGCATTTT
once	TRBJ2-7	14	NA	TRBV7-2	CASSFRGNRSEQYF	TGTGCCAGCAGCTTTCGGGGGAATCGGTCCGAGCAGTACTTC
NA	TRBJ2-7	14	NA	TRBV28	CASTDPGQHYEQYF	TGTGCCAGCACCGATCCGGGACAACACTACGAGCAGTACTTC